This entry lists 5 T cell receptor beta chains sequenced from one sample in a study of cytomegalovirus exposure and HLA in healthy donors (dated by TCRdb to the late 2010s). Library construction relied on the immunoSEQ multiplex PCR assay. The multiplex PCR relied on a mix of 60 forward primers for TCR Vbeta segments and 13 reverse primers for TCR Jbeta segments. TCRdb obtained this table from immuneACCESS and retained in-frame rearrangements with V and J assigned. These tables miss some clones; where compared with another copy, unresolved V genes account for less than half of the shortfall, and the remainder is unexplained. This sample lists about 89,000 clones; less than 65% were detected once. The ten largest account for roughly 6.7% of the sample. Source material: PBMCs. The source is a woman aged 25-40 years in good health and CMV-seronegative.

This clone was observed a few times. The chain joins TRBV5-4 to TRBJ1-2; D unclear. CDR1 and CDR2 (germline): SGHNT, YYREEE (reference sequence). Trimming cost V 1 base and J 2 bases, with 6 bases left between them. The CDR3 runs to 13 residues. The DNA for the CDR3 is TGTGCCAGCAGCTTGCCGGGAAACTATGGCTACACCTTC. This gives the protein CASSLPGNYGYTF.

This clone occurred a few times. DNA for the CDR3: TGTGCCAGCAGGAAGGACAGGGTAGGCCCGGATACGCAGTATTTT. Its translation: CASRKDRVGPDTQYF. The genes are TRBV6-4 and TRBJ2-3; 8 positions agree with TRBD1. Germline CDR1 is MRHNA and CDR2 is SNTAGT. The CDR3 has 15 residues. The V and J ends lost 6 bases and 6 bases, in that order; junction bases with no gene match: 11.

By share, this clone ranks as medium-sized. The chain couples TRBV18 to TRBJ2-7; 9 bases line up with TRBD2. Germline values: CDR1 KGHSH, CDR2 LQKENI. This CDR3 spans 16 amino acids. J was trimmed by 3 bases and V by 3 bases; bases with no gene match: 9. The CDR3: CASSPLGAGGGYEQYF. In DNA form, the CDR3 reads TGTGCCAGCTCACCCCTAGGAGCGGGGGGCGGCTACGAGCAGTACTTC.

This chain uses TRBV10-3 with TRBJ2-5; TRBD2 might be the D (6 bases). Germline V gene lookup returns CDR1 ENHRY and CDR2 SYGVKD. The CDR3 extends over 16 amino acids. The V end was cut by 4 bases, the J end by 2 bases, with 17 bases between. Here the CDR3 reads CAISVAGRIGQETQYF. DNA of the CDR3: TGTGCCATCAGTGTGGCAGGGAGGATTGGGCAAGAGACCCAGTACTTC.

This sequence joins TRBV5-5 and TRBJ1-1, with D unresolved. Germline values: CDR1 SGHKS, CDR2 YYEKEE (reference sequence). The germline V and J ends were trimmed by 0 bases and 4 bases, with 10 bases remaining between them. CDR3 length: 14 amino acids. The CDR3 sequence: CASSLATVGTEAFF. As DNA, the CDR3 is TGTGCCAGCAGCTTGGCTACAGTAGGCACTGAAGCTTTCTTT.